The 3 T cell receptor beta chains below all came from one sample that was sequenced in a study of graft-versus-host responses after intestinal transplantation. Lymphocytes (intraepithelial and lamina propria) were released by processing the graft tissue. Generated by immunoSEQ multiplex PCR, the TCRdb table keeps only in-frame clones and is missing some. The table shows approximately 15,000 clones, with approximately 80% occurring only once. The starting material was ileum tissue, obtained about 26 days after intestinal transplant. The receptors come from a human patient who received an intestinal transplant, so some T cells may come from the graft donor.

J is TRBJ2-7 and V is TRBV6-5; TRBD2 aligns across 8 bases. The junction had 8 bases not matched to a gene; V was cut back by 8 bases and J by 2 bases. CDR3 length equals 14 residues. The germline gives CDR1 MNHEY, CDR2 SVGAGI. The CDR3 reads CASAPAGGTYEQYV. In nucleotides, the CDR3 is TGTGCCAGCGCTCCGGCGGGGGGTACCTACGAGCAGTACGTC.

The chain couples TRBV18 to TRBJ1-5; D gene uncertain. The germline V gene has CDR1 KGHSH and CDR2 LQKENI. V lost 2 bases, J lost 2 bases, and 7 bases lay in between. This CDR3 comprises 14 residues. Written as DNA, the CDR3 is TGTGCCAGCTCACCAAACCGGGGCAATCAGCCCCAGCATTTT. Its protein product is CASSPNRGNQPQHF.

The chain is built from TRBV27 and TRBJ2-1; 13 nucleotides align to TRBD2. The germline V gene has CDR1 MNHEY and CDR2 SMNVEV (reference sequence). The CDR3 covers 15 residues. With 2 bases clipped from V and 9 bases from J, the junction kept 4 bases outside the gene matches. This CDR3 is CASSLGTSGASEQFF. In DNA form, the CDR3 reads TGTGCCAGCAGTTTAGGGACTAGCGGGGCTAGTGAGCAGTTCTTC.